This T cell receptor (beta chain) was sequenced in a study of T cells after posttransplantation cyclophosphamide. On this clone itself: Its antigen is currently unknown.

V was cut by 5 bases and J by 5 bases, with 22 bases left in between. The germline V gene encodes CDR1 SGHDT and CDR2 YYEEEE. There are 16 residues in the CDR3. Study-wide findings and caveats: Donor-recipient repertoire similarity was low at 1-2 months, rising over year one. After PTCy, TRB diversity resembled that of CNI/methotrexate controls.

Generated by immunoSEQ multiplex PCR, the TCRdb table keeps only in-frame clones and is missing some. This table holds approximately 4,000 clones, more than 65% found once. A marrow graft followed busulfan-fludarabine conditioning, with cyclophosphamide on days +3 and +4. This receptor was identified in a female patient between 35 and 55 years old who received an allogeneic stem cell transplant from a related donor, was CMV-positive, and had no GVHD. Some T cells may have come from the graft donor. The chain recombines TRBV5-6 with TRBJ1-2; tentatively, D is TRBD1 (6 bases). Specimen: CD8+ T cells sorted from PBMCs, collected approximately 1,200 days after allogeneic stem cell transplant with posttransplant cyclophosphamide. The CDR3 spells CASSLAPDSGVYGYTF. CDR3 bases: TGTGCCAGCAGTCTGGCGCCGGACAGTGGGGTTTATGGCTACACCTTC. The complete variable domain, with remaining parts taken from reference TRBV5-6 and TRBJ1-2, reads DAGVTQSPTHLIKTRGQQVTLRCSPKSGHDTVSWYQQALGQGPQFIFQYYEEEERQRGNFPDRFSGHQFPNYSSELNVNALLLGDSALYLCASSLAPDSGVYGYTFGSGTRLTVV.